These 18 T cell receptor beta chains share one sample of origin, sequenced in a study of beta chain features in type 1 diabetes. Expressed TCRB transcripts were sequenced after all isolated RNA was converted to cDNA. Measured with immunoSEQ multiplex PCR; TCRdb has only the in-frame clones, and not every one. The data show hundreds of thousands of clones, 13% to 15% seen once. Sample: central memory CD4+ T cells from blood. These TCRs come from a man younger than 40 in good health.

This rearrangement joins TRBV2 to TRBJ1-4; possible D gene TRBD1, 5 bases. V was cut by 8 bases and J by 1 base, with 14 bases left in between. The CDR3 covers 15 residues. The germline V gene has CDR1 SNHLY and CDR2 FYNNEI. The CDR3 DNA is TGTGCCAGCCGCAGGGTCAGAGGAACTAATGAAAAACTGTTTTTT. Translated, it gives CASRRVRGTNEKLFF. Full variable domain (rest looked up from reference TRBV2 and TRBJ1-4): EPEVTQTPSHQVTQMGQEVILRCVPISNHLYFYWYRQILGQKVEFLVSFYNNEISEKSEIFDDQFSVERPDGSNFTLKIRSTKLEDSAMYFCASRRVRGTNEKLFFGSGTQLSVL.

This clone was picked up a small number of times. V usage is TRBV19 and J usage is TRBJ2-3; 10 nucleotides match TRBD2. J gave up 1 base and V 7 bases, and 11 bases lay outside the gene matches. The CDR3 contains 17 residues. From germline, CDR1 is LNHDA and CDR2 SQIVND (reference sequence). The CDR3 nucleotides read TGTGCCAGTACTCTACAAACCGGGACTAGCGGCACAGATACGCAGTATTTT. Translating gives CASTLQTGTSGTDTQYF.

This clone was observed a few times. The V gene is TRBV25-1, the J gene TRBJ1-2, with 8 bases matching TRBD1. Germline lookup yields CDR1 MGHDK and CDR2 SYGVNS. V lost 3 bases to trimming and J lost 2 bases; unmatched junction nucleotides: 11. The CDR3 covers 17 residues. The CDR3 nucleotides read TGTGCCAGCAGTGACCTAAGAGGAAACAGGGGGAACTATGGCTACACCTTC. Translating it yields CASSDLRGNRGNYGYTF.

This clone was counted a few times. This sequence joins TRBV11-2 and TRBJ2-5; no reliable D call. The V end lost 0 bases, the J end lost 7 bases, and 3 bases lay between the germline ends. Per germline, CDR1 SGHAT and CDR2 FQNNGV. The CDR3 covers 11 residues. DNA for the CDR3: TGTGCCAGCAGCTTAGACGTGACCCAGTACTTC. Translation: CASSLDVTQYF.

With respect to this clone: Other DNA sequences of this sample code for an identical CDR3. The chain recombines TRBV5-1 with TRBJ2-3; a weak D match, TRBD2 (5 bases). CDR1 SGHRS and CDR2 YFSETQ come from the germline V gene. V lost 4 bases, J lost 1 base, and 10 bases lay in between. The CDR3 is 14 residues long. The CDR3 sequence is CASSPEDGTDTQYF. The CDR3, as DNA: TGCGCCAGCAGCCCGGAGGACGGCACAGATACGCAGTATTTT.

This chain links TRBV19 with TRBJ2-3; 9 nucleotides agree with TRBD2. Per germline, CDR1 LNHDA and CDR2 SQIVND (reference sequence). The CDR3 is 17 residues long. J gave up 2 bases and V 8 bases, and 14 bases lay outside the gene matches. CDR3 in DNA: TGTGCCAGTCGCGCTAGCGGGACCCGTCTCATCACAGATACGCAGTATTTT. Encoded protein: CASRASGTRLITDTQYF.

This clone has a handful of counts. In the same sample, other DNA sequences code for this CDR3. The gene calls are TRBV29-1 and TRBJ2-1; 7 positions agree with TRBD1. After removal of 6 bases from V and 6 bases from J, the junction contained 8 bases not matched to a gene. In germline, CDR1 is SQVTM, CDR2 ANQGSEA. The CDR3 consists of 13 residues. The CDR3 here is CSVRAGGSNEQFF. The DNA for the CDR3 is TGCAGCGTAAGGGCAGGGGGTAGCAATGAGCAGTTCTTC.

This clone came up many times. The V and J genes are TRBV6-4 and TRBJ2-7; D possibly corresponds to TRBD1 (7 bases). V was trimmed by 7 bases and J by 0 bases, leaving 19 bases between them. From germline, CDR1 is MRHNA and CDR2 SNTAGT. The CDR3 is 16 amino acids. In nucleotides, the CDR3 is TGTGCCAGCACCCCGCAGGGGGGCCGGAGCTCCTACGAGCAGTACGTC. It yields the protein CASTPQGGRSSYEQYV.

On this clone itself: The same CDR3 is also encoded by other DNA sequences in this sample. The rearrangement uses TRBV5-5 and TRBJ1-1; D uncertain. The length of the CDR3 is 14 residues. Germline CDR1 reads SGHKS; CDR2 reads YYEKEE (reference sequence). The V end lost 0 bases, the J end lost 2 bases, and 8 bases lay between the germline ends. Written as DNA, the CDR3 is TGTGCCAGCAGCTTGGGTCCAGGAAACACTGAAGCTTTCTTT. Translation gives CASSLGPGNTEAFF.

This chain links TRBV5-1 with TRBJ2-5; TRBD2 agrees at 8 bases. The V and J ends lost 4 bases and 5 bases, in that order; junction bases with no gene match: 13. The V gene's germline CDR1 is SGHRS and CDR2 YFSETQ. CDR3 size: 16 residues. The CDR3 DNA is TGCGCCAGCAGCCCCGGGGGAGCGGGAGCTGTGGAGACCCAGTACTTC. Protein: CASSPGGAGAVETQYF.

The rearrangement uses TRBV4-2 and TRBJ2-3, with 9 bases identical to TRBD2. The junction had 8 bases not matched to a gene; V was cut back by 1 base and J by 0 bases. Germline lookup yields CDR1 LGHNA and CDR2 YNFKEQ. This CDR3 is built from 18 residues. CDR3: CASSQVTAGGRSTDTQYF. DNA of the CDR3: TGTGCCAGCAGCCAAGTTACAGCGGGAGGCCGAAGCACAGATACGCAGTATTTT.

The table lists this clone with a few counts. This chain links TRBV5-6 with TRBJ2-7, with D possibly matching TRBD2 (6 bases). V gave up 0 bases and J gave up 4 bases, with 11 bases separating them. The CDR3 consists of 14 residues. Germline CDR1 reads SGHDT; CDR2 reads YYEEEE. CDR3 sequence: CASSLVSGWYEQYF. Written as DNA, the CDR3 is TGTGCCAGCAGCTTGGTTAGCGGTTGGTACGAGCAGTACTTC.

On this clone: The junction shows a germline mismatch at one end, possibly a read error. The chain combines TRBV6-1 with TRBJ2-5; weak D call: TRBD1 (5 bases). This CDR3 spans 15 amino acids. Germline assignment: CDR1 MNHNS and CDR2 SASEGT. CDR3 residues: CAISESGTGHETQYF. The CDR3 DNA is TGTGCCATCAGTGAGTCCGGAACAGGCCACGAGACCCAGTACTTC.

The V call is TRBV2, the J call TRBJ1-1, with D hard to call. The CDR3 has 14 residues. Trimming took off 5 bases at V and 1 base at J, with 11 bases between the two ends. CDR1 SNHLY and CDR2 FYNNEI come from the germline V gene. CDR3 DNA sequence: TGTGCCAGCAGTCCGGACGGGAGGAACACTGAAGCTTTCTTT. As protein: CASSPDGRNTEAFF.

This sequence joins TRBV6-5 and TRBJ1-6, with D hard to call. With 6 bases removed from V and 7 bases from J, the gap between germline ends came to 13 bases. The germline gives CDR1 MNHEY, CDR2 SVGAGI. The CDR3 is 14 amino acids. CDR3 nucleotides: TGTGCCAGCAGCCCAGGAGGGATAAATTCACCCCTCCACTTT. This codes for CASSPGGINSPLHF.

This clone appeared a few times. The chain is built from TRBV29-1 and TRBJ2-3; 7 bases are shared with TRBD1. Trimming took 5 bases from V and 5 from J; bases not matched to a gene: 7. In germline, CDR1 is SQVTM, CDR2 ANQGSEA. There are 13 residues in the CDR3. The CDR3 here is CSVSGQIIDTQYF. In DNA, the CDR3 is TGCAGCGTTTCGGGACAGATCATAGATACGCAGTATTTT.

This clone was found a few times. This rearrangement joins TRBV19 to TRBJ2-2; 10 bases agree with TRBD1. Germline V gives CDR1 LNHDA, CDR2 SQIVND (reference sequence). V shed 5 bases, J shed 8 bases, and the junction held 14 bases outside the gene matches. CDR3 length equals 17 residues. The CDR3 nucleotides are TGTGCCAGTAGTGCGAGGCGACAGGGGGCAATATCGGGGGAGCTGTTTTTT. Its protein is CASSARRQGAISGELFF. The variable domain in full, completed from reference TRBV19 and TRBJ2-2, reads DGGITQSPKYLFRKEGQNVTLSCEQNLNHDAMYWYRQDPGQGLRLIYYSQIVNDFQKGDIAEGYSVSREKKESFPLTVTSAQKNPTAFYLCASSARRQGAISGELFFGEGSRLTVL.

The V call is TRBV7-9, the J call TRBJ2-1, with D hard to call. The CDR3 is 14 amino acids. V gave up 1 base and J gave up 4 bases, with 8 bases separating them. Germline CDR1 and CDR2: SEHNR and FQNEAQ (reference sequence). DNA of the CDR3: TGTGCCAGCAGCTTAGGTTCAGTTTACAATGAGCAGTTCTTC. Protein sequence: CASSLGSVYNEQFF.